This T cell receptor (beta chain) stems from a study of shared clonotypes between healthy human individuals. Across the study: Donors had three CD4 naive, three CD4 memory, two CD8 naive and one CD8 memory plate apiece. Study observations and caveats: In contrast to clonotypes shared by all four donors, non-shared clonotypes had lower generation probabilities. Incomplete sequencing of sorted subsets was indicated by rarefaction despite large depth.

The CDR3 spans 14 residues. Germline CDR1 is LNHDA and CDR2 is SQIVND (reference sequence). Trimming took 6 bases from V and 2 from J, leaving 14 bases between them. Authors' data handling: Filtering of immunoSEQ junctional sequences could not match full-length read filtering. TCRdb's copy holds only in-frame clones and misses some; the assay was immunoSEQ multiplex PCR. The V and J calls and clone size are taken from that table; D and trimming were inferred from the DNA. The data contain more than 1.2 million clones, 98% of them singletons. Note on this clone: Antigen specificity is unknown.

The chain combines TRBV19 with TRBJ2-7; no clear D. The sequence came from a man aged 30 to 45 in good health. The sequenced sample was naive CD4+ T cells sorted from blood. The subset was: CD45RA+ positively selected. In DNA form, the CDR3 reads TGTGCCAGTAGCTTAAGGGTTGACGCCTACGAGCAGTACTTC. It translates to CASSLRVDAYEQYF.